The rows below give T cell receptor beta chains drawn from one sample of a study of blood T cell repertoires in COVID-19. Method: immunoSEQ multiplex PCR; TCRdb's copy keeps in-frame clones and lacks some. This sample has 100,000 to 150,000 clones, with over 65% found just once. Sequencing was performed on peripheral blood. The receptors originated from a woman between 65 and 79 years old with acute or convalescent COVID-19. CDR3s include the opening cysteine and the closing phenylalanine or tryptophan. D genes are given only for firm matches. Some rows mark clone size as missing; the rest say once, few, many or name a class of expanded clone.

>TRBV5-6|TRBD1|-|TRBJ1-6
CASSFGQGKGKSPLHF
TGTGCCAGCAGCTTCGGACAGGGTAAGGGGAAATCACCCCTCCACTTT
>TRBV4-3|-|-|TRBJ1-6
CASSQDQKNSPLHF
TGCGCCAGCAGCCAAGACCAGAAGAATTCACCCCTCCACTTT
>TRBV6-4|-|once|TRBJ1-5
CASSDSPGEPQHF
TGTGCCAGCAGTGACAGCCCGGGAGAGCCCCAGCATTTT
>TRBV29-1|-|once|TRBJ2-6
CSVEVTGANVLTF
TGCAGCGTTGAAGTTACTGGGGCCAACGTCCTGACTTTC
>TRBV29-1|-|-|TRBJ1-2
CSVDGYTF
TGCAGCGTCGATGGCTACACCTTC
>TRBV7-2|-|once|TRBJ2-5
CASSLGAGETQYF
TGTGCCAGCAGCTTAGGGGCGGGGGAGACCCAGTACTTC
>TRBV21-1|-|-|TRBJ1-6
CASSQSFF
TGTGCCAGCAGCCAGTCTTTCTTT
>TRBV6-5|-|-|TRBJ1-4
CASSTGWTENEKLFF
TGTGCCAGCAGTACCGGTTGGACAGAGAATGAAAAACTGTTTTTT
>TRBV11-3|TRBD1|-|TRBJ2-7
CASSLGDSSYEQYF
TGTGCCAGCAGCTTAGGGGACAGCTCCTACGAGCAGTACTTC
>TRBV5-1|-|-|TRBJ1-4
CASSFGSNEKLFF
TGCGCCAGCAGCTTCGGTAGTAATGAAAAACTGTTTTTT